Listed here are 18 T cell receptor beta chains from one sample, sequenced in a study of blood T cell repertoires in COVID-19. The repertoire was sequenced with immunoSEQ multiplex PCR; TCRdb's copy has only in-frame clones and lacks some. The sample lists under 150,000 clones; approximately 86% were seen once. Sequencing input: PBMCs or T cells enriched from blood (not recorded which). The receptor source for this set is a woman aged 50 to 65 who had recovered from COVID-19.

This clone was found a few times. V gene TRBV5-4 combines with J gene TRBJ1-1; TRBD1 matches 7 bases. Germline V gene lookup returns CDR1 SGHNT and CDR2 YYREEE (reference sequence). Losses at the gene ends were 3 bases for V and 3 bases for J; bases not matched to a gene: 5. This CDR3 contains 14 residues. CDR3 in DNA: TGTGCCAGCAGCTCCAGGGGGGTGGACACTGAAGCTTTCTTT. Translation: CASSSRGVDTEAFF. The full variable domain, with the rest looked up from reference TRBV5-4 and TRBJ1-1, is ETGVTQSPTHLIKTRGQQVTLRCSSQSGHNTVSWYQQALGQGPQFIFQYYREEENGRGNFPPRFSGLQFPNYSSELNVNALELDDSALYLCASSSRGVDTEAFFGQGTRLTVV.

The CDR3 nucleotides read TGTGCCAGCAGCGTCGTTAGCGGGGGGGCGATCGGGGAGCTGTTTTTT. As protein: CASSVVSGGAIGELFF. The chain joins TRBV9 to TRBJ2-2, with TRBD2 matching 11 bases. V was pared by 2 bases and J by 7 bases, with 7 bases of the junction left unmatched. The CDR3 consists of 16 residues. CDR1 is SGDLS, CDR2 YYNGEE, per germline. Based on the CDR3 plus reference TRBV9 and TRBJ2-2, the full variable domain is DSGVTQTPKHLITATGQRVTLRCSPRSGDLSVYWYQQSLDQGLQFLIQYYNGEERAKGNILERFSAQQFPDLHSELNLSSLELGDSALYFCASSVVSGGAIGELFFGEGSRLTVL.

Only one count was recorded for this clone. The V call is TRBV18, the J call TRBJ2-5, with a weak D call TRBD2 (6 bases). The germline V gene encodes CDR1 KGHSH and CDR2 LQKENI. Between the trimmed V and J ends, which lost 8 bases and 3 bases, there was a span of 13 bases. The CDR3 spans 13 residues. DNA of the CDR3: TGTGCCAGCCAACCGGAGGGTAAAGAGACCCAGTACTTC. This translates into CASQPEGKETQYF.

This sequence joins TRBV10-3 and TRBJ1-1; 10 nucleotides agree with TRBD1. This CDR3 contains 15 residues. After removal of 2 bases from V and 5 bases from J, the junction contained 5 bases not matched to a gene. In germline, CDR1 is ENHRY, CDR2 SYGVKD. The DNA for the CDR3 is TGTGCCATCAGTGAGGACAGGGGGCTTCGGACTGAAGCTTTCTTT. It yields the protein CAISEDRGLRTEAFF.

The chain carries TRBV10-3 and TRBJ1-3; no reliable D call. CDR3 length: 14 residues. With 3 bases removed from V and 0 bases from J, the gap between germline ends came to 6 bases. Germline CDR1 and CDR2: ENHRY and SYGVKD. The CDR3 loop is CAISDRSSGNTIYF. The CDR3 DNA reads TGTGCCATCAGTGACAGATCCTCTGGAAACACCATATATTTT.

The CDR3 region is CASSATGSNYGYTF. DNA of the CDR3: TGTGCCAGCAGTGCCACAGGTTCCAACTATGGCTACACCTTC. This rearrangement joins TRBV6-4 to TRBJ1-2; D perhaps matches TRBD1 (5 bases). Germline V lookup: CDR1 MRHNA, CDR2 SNTAGT. This CDR3 region has 14 residues. V lost 4 bases and J 2 bases, leaving 11 bases between the germline ends.

This clone has only one observation. The rearrangement joins TRBV11-2 to TRBJ2-1, with 7 nucleotides matching TRBD2. The CDR3 is made up of 16 amino acids. Germline V gene lookup returns CDR1 SGHAT and CDR2 FQNNGV. Losses at the gene ends were 2 bases for V and 7 bases for J; bases not matched to a gene: 11. The CDR3 is CASSLNPWGEGNEQFF. The CDR3 DNA follows: TGTGCCAGCAGCTTAAATCCTTGGGGGGAGGGAAATGAGCAGTTCTTC.

The chain couples TRBV3-1 (or the pseudogene TRBV3-2) to TRBJ2-1; no definite D call. V was trimmed by 2 bases and J by 5 bases, leaving 4 bases between them. CDR3 length equals 12 residues. The germline CDR1 and CDR2 sequences are LGHDT and YNNKEL (reference sequence). Here the CDR3 DNA reads TGTGCCAGCAGCCAATCCGACAATGAGCAGTTCTTC. Its translation is CASSQSDNEQFF.

The CDR3 is CASSDGQTMTDTQYF. For the CDR3, the DNA is TGTGCCAGCAGTGACGGACAGACAATGACAGATACGCAGTATTTT. The gene calls are TRBV2 and TRBJ2-3; tentatively, D is TRBD1 (6 bases). Trimming stripped 3 bases from V and 3 bases from J, with 13 bases between. The germline V gene encodes CDR1 SNHLY and CDR2 FYNNEI. The CDR3 spans 15 residues.

This clone was detected only once. V gene TRBV2 combines with J gene TRBJ1-2, with a weak D call TRBD1 (5 bases). V lost 4 bases and J 7 bases, leaving 13 bases between the germline ends. CDR3 length equals 13 residues. Germline CDR1 reads SNHLY; CDR2 reads FYNNEI. The CDR3 DNA sequence: TGTGCCAGCAGTGCTGGGGGGATAGGTGGCTACACCTTC. This codes for CASSAGGIGGYTF.

This clone has a handful of counts. This chain joins TRBV2 and TRBJ1-1, with D possibly TRBD1 on 6 matching bases. Germline V gene sequence: CDR1 SNHLY, CDR2 FYNNEI. V was shortened by 5 bases and J by 5 bases, with 12 bases between the two germline ends. The CDR3 covers 13 residues. The CDR3 region is CASSLGGRTEAFF. CDR3 DNA: TGTGCCAGCAGTCTGGGGGGGCGGACTGAAGCTTTCTTT.

The V and J genes are TRBV4-1 and TRBJ2-5, with 8 bases identical to TRBD1. Losses at the gene ends were 5 bases for V and 5 bases for J; bases not matched to a gene: 7. Per germline, CDR1 MGHRA and CDR2 YSYEKL. There are 14 residues in the CDR3. The CDR3 protein is CASSLQGVGETQYF. CDR3 nucleotides: TGCGCCAGCAGCTTACAGGGGGTTGGTGAGACCCAGTACTTC.

The chain recombines TRBV5-4 with TRBJ1-2, with a weak D call TRBD1 (5 bases). In germline, CDR1 is SGHNT, CDR2 YYREEE (reference sequence). Trimming removed 1 base from V and 5 bases from J, with 15 bases in between. The CDR3 covers 15 residues. Here the CDR3 DNA reads TGTGCCAGCAGCTTGCGCGACAGCGGGGCGTATGGCTACACCTTC. Protein: CASSLRDSGAYGYTF.

This clone appeared once. The J gene is TRBJ1-1, the V gene TRBV27; D may be TRBD1 (6 bases). V was cut by 5 bases and J by 2 bases, with 18 bases left in between. The CDR3 totals 16 residues. Germline V gene data show CDR1 as MNHEY and CDR2 as SMNVEV (reference sequence). The CDR3 DNA is TGTGCCAGCAGTCCCCGGACAGTTGGAGGTAACACTGAAGCTTTCTTT. Translated, it gives CASSPRTVGGNTEAFF.

This chain links TRBV5-4 with TRBJ2-2; maybe TRBD1 (7 bases). The ends were cut back, 4 bases at V and 3 bases at J, with 16 bases in the middle. The CDR3 loop spans 16 amino acids. Germline CDR1 and CDR2: SGHNT and YYREEE (reference sequence). Written as DNA, the CDR3 is TGTGCCAGCAGCCCGGGCAGGGGGGCGGACACCGGGGAGCTGTTTTTT. Amino acid sequence: CASSPGRGADTGELFF.

The rearrangement joins TRBV5-1 to TRBJ1-1; 7 bases agree with TRBD1. The germline V gene has CDR1 SGHRS and CDR2 YFSETQ. V gave up 4 bases and J gave up 4 bases; unmatched junction bases: 4. The CDR3 loop spans 13 amino acids. CDR3 nucleotides: TGCGCCAGCAGCGGACAGGTTAGCACTGAAGCTTTCTTT. Its protein is CASSGQVSTEAFF.

This chain uses TRBV27 with TRBJ2-3; D might be TRBD1 (5 bases). The V gene's germline CDR1 is MNHEY and CDR2 SMNVEV (reference sequence). This CDR3 spans 13 amino acids. Trimming cost V 4 bases and J 4 bases, with 9 bases left between them. The CDR3 region has the DNA TGTGCCAGCAGTTCAGGGTTTCCAGATACGCAGTATTTT. Protein: CASSSGFPDTQYF.

This sequence joins TRBV7-9 and TRBJ1-2; D unclear. The germline gives CDR1 SEHNR, CDR2 FQNEAQ (reference sequence). Trimming left V 1 base short and J 7 bases short, with 16 bases between. The CDR3 is 15 amino acids. This chain's CDR3 is CASSLGPGGLSGYTF. DNA for the CDR3: TGTGCCAGCAGCTTAGGACCCGGCGGACTCAGTGGCTACACCTTC.